This T cell receptor (beta chain) originates from a study of T cells after yellow fever vaccination. Study background: The SMART-Seq v4 Ultra Low Input method served to prepare the low-cell-number fractions. Findings and limits, study-wide: Clones that expanded after primary vaccination mostly reappeared after the booster (around 96% CD4, roughly 87% CD8). Abundant clonotypes (contaminants from the bulk population) could be present in FACS-sorted repertoires. A minor fraction of clonotypes spanned both CD4 and CD8 compartments.

This clonotype was counted a single time. Antigen specificity is unknown. Trimming pared 7 bases from V and 5 bases from J, leaving 9 bases between. Looked up from germline, CDR1 is SQVTM and CDR2 is ANQGSEA. This CDR3 has 10 residues. TCRdb reanalysed the 5' RACE reads using MiXCR and keeps one entry per CDR3 protein. Of over 300,000 distinct CDR3 sequences in the sample, 4.1% were seen once. This clonotype originated in a man younger than 35 who received the YFV17D yellow fever vaccine. The sequencing used PBMCs, collected 5 days after the yellow fever booster vaccination. The gene calls are TRBV29-1 and TRBJ2-7, with D hard to call. The CDR3 loop reads CSAGADEQYF. In DNA, the CDR3 is TGCAGCGCCGGCGCCGACGAGCAGTACTTC.